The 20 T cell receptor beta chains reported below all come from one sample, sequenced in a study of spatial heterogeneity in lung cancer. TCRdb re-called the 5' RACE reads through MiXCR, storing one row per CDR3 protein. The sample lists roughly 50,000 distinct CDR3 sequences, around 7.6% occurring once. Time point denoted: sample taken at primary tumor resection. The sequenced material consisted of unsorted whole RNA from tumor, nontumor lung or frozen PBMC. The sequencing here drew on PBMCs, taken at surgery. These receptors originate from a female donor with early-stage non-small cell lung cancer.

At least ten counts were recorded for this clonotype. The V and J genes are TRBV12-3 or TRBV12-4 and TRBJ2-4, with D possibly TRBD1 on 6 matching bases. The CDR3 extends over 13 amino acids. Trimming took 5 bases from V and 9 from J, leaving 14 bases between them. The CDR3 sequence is CASSQQGLGIQYF. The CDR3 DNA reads TGTGCCAGCAGTCAACAGGGTTTGGGCATTCAGTACTTC.

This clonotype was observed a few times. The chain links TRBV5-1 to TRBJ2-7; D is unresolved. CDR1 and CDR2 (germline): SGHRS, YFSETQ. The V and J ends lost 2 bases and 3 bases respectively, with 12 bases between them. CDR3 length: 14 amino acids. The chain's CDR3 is CASSFSGTVYEQYF. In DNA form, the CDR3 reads TGCGCCAGCAGCTTTTCAGGTACGGTCTACGAGCAGTACTTC.

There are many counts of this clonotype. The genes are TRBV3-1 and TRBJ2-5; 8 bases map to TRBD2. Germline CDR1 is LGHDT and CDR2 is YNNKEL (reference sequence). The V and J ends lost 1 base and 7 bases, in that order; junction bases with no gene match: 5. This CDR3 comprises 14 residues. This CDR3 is CASSQVDSGGTQYF. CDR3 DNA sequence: TGTGCCAGCAGCCAAGTGGACAGCGGGGGGACCCAGTACTTC.

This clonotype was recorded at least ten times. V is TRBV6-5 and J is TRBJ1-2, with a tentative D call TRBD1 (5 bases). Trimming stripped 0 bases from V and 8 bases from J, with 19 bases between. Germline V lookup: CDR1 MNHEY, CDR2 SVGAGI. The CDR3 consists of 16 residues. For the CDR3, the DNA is TGTGCCAGCAGTTACTCGATTGACCGGGGCGAAGGAGGCTACACCTTC. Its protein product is CASSYSIDRGEGGYTF.

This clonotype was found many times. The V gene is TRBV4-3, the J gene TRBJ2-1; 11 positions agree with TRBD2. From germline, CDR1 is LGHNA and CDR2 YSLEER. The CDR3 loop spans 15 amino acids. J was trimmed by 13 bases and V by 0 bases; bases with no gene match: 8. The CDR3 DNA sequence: TGCGCCAGCAGCCAAGATTTAACTAGCGGGGGCCACCAGTTCTTC. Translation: CASSQDLTSGGHQFF.

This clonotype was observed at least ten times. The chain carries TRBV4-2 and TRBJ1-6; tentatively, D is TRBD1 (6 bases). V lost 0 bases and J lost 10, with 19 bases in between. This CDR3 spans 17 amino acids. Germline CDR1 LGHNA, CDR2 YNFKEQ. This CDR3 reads CASSQDNQGPPLSPLHF. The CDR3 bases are TGTGCCAGCAGCCAAGATAACCAGGGGCCACCATTGTCACCCCTCCACTTT.

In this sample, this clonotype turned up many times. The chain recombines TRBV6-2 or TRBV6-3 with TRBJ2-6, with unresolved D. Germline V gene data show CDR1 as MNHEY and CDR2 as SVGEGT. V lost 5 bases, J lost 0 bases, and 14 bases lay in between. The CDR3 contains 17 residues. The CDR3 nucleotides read TGTGCCAGCAGTACCCCCAGAGTACTCTCTGGGGCCAACGTCCTGACTTTC. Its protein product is CASSTPRVLSGANVLTF.

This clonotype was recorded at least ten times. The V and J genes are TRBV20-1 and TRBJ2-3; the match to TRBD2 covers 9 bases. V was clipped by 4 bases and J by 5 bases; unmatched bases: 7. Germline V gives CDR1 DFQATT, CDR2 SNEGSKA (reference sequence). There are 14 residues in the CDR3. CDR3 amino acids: CSANERGVGDTQYF. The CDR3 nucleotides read TGCAGTGCTAATGAGCGGGGGGTGGGAGATACGCAGTATTTT.

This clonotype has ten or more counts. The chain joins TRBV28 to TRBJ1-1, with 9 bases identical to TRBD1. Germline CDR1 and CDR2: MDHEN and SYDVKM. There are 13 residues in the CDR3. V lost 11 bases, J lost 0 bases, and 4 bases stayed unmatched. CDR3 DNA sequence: TGTGCCCACAGGGGGCCGATGAACACTGAAGCTTTCTTT. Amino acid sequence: CAHRGPMNTEAFF.

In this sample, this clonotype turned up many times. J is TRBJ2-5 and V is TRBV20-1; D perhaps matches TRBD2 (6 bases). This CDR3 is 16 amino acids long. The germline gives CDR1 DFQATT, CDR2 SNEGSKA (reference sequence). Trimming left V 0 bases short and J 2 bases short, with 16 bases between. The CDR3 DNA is TGCAGTGCTAGAGATCCGGGAGCCGGGGGACAAGAGACCCAGTACTTC. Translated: CSARDPGAGGQETQYF.

DNA of the CDR3: TGTGCCAGCAGTGTAACAGGGATCGGCTACACCTTC. Residues: CASSVTGIGYTF. J is TRBJ1-2 and V is TRBV25-1, with a possible D match to TRBD1 (6 bases). Germline values: CDR1 MGHDK, CDR2 SYGVNS. The CDR3 covers 12 residues. Trimming took off 4 bases at V and 8 bases at J, with 11 bases between the two ends.

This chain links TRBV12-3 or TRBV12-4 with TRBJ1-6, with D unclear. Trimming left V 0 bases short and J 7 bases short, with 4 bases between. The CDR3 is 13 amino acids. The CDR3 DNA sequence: TGTGCCAGCAGTTTAGCGTCAAATTCACCCCTCCACTTT. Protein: CASSLASNSPLHF.

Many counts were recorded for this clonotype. The CDR3: CASSLLAGSPPDTQYF. The DNA of the CDR3 is TGTGCCAGCAGTTTACTAGCGGGGAGCCCCCCAGATACGCAGTATTTT. The chain carries TRBV27 and TRBJ2-3, with 9 bases aligning to TRBD2. V trimming: 2 bases; J trimming: 4 bases; junction bases outside the gene matches: 7. This CDR3 has 16 residues. Germline-derived CDR1 and CDR2 are MNHEY and SMNVEV (reference sequence).

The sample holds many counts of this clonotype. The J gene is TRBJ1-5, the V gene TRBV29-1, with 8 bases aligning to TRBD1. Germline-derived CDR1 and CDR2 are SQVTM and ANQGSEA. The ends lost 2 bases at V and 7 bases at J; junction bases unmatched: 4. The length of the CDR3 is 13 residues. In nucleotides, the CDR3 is TGCAGCGTTGAAAGGACAGGGCACCAGCCCCAGCATTTT. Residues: CSVERTGHQPQHF. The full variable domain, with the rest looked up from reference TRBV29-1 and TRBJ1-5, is SAVISQKPSRDICQRGTSLTIQCQVDSQVTMMFWYRQQPGQSLTLIATANQGSEATYESGFVIDKFPISRPNLTFSTLTVSNMSPEDSSIYLCSVERTGHQPQHFGDGTRLSIL.

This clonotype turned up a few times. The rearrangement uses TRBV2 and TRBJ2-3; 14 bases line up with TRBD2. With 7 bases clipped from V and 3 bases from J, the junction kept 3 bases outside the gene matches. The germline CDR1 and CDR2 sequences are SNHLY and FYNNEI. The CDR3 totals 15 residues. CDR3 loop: CASTRTSGGTDTQYF. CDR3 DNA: TGTGCCAGCACTCGGACTAGCGGGGGGACAGATACGCAGTATTTT.

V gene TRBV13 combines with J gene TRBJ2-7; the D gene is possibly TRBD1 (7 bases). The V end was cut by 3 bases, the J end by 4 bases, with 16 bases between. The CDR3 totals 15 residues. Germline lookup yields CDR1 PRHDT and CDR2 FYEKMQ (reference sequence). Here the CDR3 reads CASSFRGEQDYEQYF. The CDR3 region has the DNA TGTGCCAGCAGCTTCAGGGGGGAACAGGATTACGAGCAGTACTTC. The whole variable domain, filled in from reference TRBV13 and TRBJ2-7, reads AAGVIQSPRHLIKEKRETATLKCYPIPRHDTVYWYQQGPGQDPQFLISFYEKMQSDKGSIPDRFSAQQFSDYHSELNMSSLELGDSALYFCASSFRGEQDYEQYFGPGTRLTVT.

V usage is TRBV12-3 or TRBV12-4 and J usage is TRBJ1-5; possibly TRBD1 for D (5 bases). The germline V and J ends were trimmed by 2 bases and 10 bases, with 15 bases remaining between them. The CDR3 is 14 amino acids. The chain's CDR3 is CASSLRGPRSPQHF. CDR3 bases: TGTGCCAGCAGTTTAAGGGGACCCAGGTCACCCCAGCATTTT.

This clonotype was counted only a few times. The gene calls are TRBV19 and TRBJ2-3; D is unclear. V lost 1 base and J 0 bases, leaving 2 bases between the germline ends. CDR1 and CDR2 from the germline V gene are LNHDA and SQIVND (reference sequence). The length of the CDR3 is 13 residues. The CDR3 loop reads CASSIASTDTQYF. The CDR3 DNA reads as TGTGCCAGTAGTATAGCTAGCACAGATACGCAGTATTTT.

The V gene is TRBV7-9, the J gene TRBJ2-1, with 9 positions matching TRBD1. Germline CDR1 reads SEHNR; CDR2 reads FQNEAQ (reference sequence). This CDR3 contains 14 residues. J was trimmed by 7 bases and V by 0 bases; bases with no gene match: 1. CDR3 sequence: CASSLAQGANEQFF. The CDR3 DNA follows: TGTGCCAGCAGCTTAGCACAGGGGGCGAATGAGCAGTTCTTC.

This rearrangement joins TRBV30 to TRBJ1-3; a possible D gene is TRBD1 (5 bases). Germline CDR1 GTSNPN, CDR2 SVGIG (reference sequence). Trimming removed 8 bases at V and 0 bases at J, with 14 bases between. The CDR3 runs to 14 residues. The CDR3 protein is CARGAANSGNTIYF. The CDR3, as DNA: TGTGCCCGCGGGGCCGCGAACTCTGGAAACACCATATATTTT.